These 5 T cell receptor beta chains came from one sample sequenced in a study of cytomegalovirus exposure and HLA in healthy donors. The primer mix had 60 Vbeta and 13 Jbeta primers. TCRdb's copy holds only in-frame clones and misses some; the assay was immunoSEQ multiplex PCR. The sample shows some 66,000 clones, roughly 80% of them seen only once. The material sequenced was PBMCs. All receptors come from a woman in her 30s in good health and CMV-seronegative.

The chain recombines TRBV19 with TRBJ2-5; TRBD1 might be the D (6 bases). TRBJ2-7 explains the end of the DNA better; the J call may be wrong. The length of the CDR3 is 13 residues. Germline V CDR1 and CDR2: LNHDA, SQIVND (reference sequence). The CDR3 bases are TGTGCCAGTAGTATTACAGGGAACTACGAGCAGTACTTC. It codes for CASSITGNYEQYF.

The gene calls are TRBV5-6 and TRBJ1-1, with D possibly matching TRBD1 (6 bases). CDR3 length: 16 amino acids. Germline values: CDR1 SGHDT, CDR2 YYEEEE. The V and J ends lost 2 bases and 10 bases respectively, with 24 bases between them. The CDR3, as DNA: TGTGCCAGCAGCTTTAGGGGGAGCAGGCCTTTACCGGGAGCTTTCTTT. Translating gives CASSFRGSRPLPGAFF.

This CDR3 reads CASSLNGGGNTEAFF. The CDR3 DNA reads TGCGCCAGCAGCCTTAATGGAGGGGGCAACACTGAAGCTTTCTTT. The rearrangement links TRBV5-1 to TRBJ1-1; 7 nucleotides line up with TRBD1. CDR3 length: 15 residues. Trimming removed 4 bases from V and 2 bases from J; junction bases left unmatched: 8. The germline gives CDR1 SGHRS, CDR2 YFSETQ. Full variable domain (rest looked up from reference TRBV5-1 and TRBJ1-1): KAGVTQTPRYLIKTRGQQVTLSCSPISGHRSVSWYQQTPGQGLQFLFEYFSETQRNKGNFPGRFSGRQFSNSRSEMNVSTLELGDSALYLCASSLNGGGNTEAFFGQGTRLTVV.

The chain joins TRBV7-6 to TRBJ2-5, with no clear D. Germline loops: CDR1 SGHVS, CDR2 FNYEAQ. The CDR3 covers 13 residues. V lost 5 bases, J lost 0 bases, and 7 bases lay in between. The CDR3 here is CASSPRYQETQYF. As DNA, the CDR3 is TGTGCCAGCAGCCCCCGGTACCAAGAGACCCAGTACTTC.

The CDR3 nucleotides are TGTGCCAGCACTCCAAAACGAACGGTTATGGGGGCTTACGAGCAGTACTTC. It codes for CASTPKRTVMGAYEQYF. This chain connects TRBV7-9 to TRBJ2-5; perhaps TRBD1 as D (6 bases). The DNA end lines up better with TRBJ2-7; the J call may be wrong. CDR3 length: 17 residues. Germline loops: CDR1 SEHNR, CDR2 FQNEAQ (reference sequence).